This is a list of T cell receptor beta chains from one sample in a study of blood T cells in healthy people across ages. Each CDR3 protein gets one entry after TCRdb re-called the 5' RACE reads with MiXCR. The sample shows fewer than 900,000 distinct CDR3 sequences, about 37% of them seen only once. Material: blood. The receptor source for this set is a man younger than 35 in good health. Both conserved end residues are part of each CDR3. D genes are given only for firm matches. Clone size, where shown, is once, few, many, or a class for clones that have expanded.

.	TRBJ2-3	TRBV20-1	TRBD1	CSATTKGGGADTQYF	TGCAGTGCCACAACCAAAGGGGGCGGCGCAGATACGCAGTATTTT
once	TRBJ1-1	TRBV7-3	.	CASSEGGKGAEAFF	TGTGCCAGCAGCGAAGGGGGGAAAGGGGCTGAAGCTTTCTTT
.	TRBJ2-5	TRBV5-1	TRBD1	CASRLQGSQETQYF	TGCGCCAGCAGACTACAGGGGAGCCAAGAGACCCAGTACTTC
.	TRBJ1-2	TRBV20-1	TRBD1	CSAPDGAGGVYGYTF	TGCAGTGCTCCCGATGGGGCAGGGGGGGTCTATGGCTACACCTTC
few	TRBJ1-1	TRBV4-3	.	CASSQGTADTEAFF	TGCGCCAGCAGCCAAGGGACGGCTGACACTGAAGCTTTCTTT
.	TRBJ2-7	TRBV7-2	.	CACSLPSNYEQYF	TGTGCCTGCAGCTTACCCTCCAACTACGAGCAGTACTTC
.	TRBJ2-3	TRBV12-3/TRBV12-4	.	CPSSLVAGPSTDTQYF	TGTCCCAGCAGTTTAGTTGCAGGGCCCTCCACAGATACGCAGTATTTT
few	TRBJ1-1	TRBV20-1	.	CSARDGPKNTEAFF	TGCAGTGCTAGAGATGGTCCAAAGAACACTGAAGCTTTCTTT
.	TRBJ2-1	TRBV7-2	.	CASSLGGLWNEQFF	TGTGCCAGCAGCTTAGGCGGGTTATGGAATGAGCAGTTCTTC
few	TRBJ1-4	TRBV3-1	.	CASSQAPGGEEKLFF	TGTGCCAGCAGCCAAGCCCCGGGGGGCGAAGAAAAACTGTTTTTT
few	TRBJ2-1	TRBV3-1	TRBD2	CASSQKRTSGYNEQFF	TGTGCCAGCAGCCAAAAACGGACTAGCGGATACAATGAGCAGTTCTTC
.	TRBJ1-2	TRBV5-1	.	CASSLSPRSRGYTF	TGCGCCAGCAGCTTATCGCCTCGCTCTAGGGGCTACACCTTC
many	TRBJ2-7	TRBV2	TRBD2	CASSDRTSGSLIREQYF	TGTGCCAGCAGTGATCGGACTAGCGGTTCCCTAATTAGGGAGCAGTACTTC
.	TRBJ2-5	TRBV5-1	.	CASSLEGSSRQETQYF	TGCGCCAGCAGCTTGGAAGGTTCTAGCAGACAAGAGACCCAGTACTTC
many	TRBJ1-2	TRBV4-1	.	CASSQAEMLNYGYTF	TGCGCCAGCAGCCAAGCGGAGATGCTTAACTATGGCTACACCTTC
few	TRBJ2-7	TRBV13	.	CASSQNEGLGIWNEQYF	TGTGCCAGCAGTCAAAACGAGGGTCTAGGGATCTGGAACGAGCAGTACTTC
.	TRBJ2-3	TRBV30	.	CAWSPNTDTQYF	TGTGCCTGGAGTCCGAACACAGATACGCAGTATTTT
once	TRBJ2-7	TRBV10-3	.	CAISDLSSSYNEQYF	TGTGCCATCAGTGACCTTTCGAGCTCCTACAATGAGCAGTACTTC
many	TRBJ2-5	TRBV12-5	.	CASGLVAGGVETQYF	TGTGCTAGTGGTTTGGTGGCAGGTGGCGTGGAGACCCAGTACTTC
.	TRBJ1-6	TRBV5-1	.	CASSPYSSSNSLLHF	TGCGCCAGCAGCCCATACAGTTCTTCGAATTCACTCCTCCACTTT
.	TRBJ2-7	TRBV15	TRBD1	CATSRMGDSSYEQYF	TGTGCCACCAGCAGGATGGGGGACAGCTCCTACGAGCAGTACTTC
.	TRBJ2-3	TRBV5-1	.	CASSVRPQTDTRYF	TGCGCCAGCAGTGTTCGGCCACAGACAGATACGCGGTATTTT
few	TRBJ2-7	TRBV11-2	.	CASRVEGLKGGIEQYF	TGTGCCAGCAGGGTAGAGGGGCTAAAAGGAGGTATTGAGCAGTACTTC
many	TRBJ2-1	TRBV2	.	CASSEWVPAYNEQFF	TGTGCCAGCAGTGAATGGGTCCCCGCCTACAATGAGCAGTTCTTC
.	TRBJ1-1	TRBV12-3/TRBV12-4	.	CASISTVQAFF	TGTGCCAGCATCTCGACAGTTCAAGCTTTCTTT
.	TRBJ2-7	TRBV28	TRBD1	CASDSDRGGYEQYF	TGTGCCAGCGACTCGGACAGGGGGGGATACGAGCAGTACTTC
few	TRBJ2-7	TRBV7-2	.	CASSVGGPYSYEQYF	TGTGCCAGCAGCGTCGGGGGGCCCTACTCCTACGAGCAGTACTTC
.	TRBJ2-3	TRBV14	.	CASSQAGGEDTQYF	TGTGCCAGCAGCCAAGCAGGAGGGGAGGATACGCAGTATTTT
few	TRBJ1-1	TRBV7-2	.	CASSPHRGMNTEAFF	TGTGCCAGCAGCCCCCACCGGGGGATGAACACTGAAGCTTTCTTT
.	TRBJ1-1	TRBV6-1	.	CASSPLRGGTEAFF	TGTGCCAGCAGTCCCCTACGGGGCGGCACTGAAGCTTTCTTT
.	TRBJ1-5	TRBV29-1	TRBD1	CSIRQGDQPQHF	TGCAGCATTAGACAGGGGGATCAGCCCCAGCATTTT
.	TRBJ1-5	TRBV14	.	CATEKGRPQHF	TGTGCCACCGAGAAGGGCAGGCCCCAGCATTTT
many	TRBJ2-7	TRBV4-2	.	CASSQVRDGIYEQYF	TGTGCCAGCAGCCAAGTCCGGGACGGCATCTACGAGCAGTACTTC
.	TRBJ1-2	TRBV20-1	.	CSARTPRRAGPGLGYGYTF	TGCAGTGCTAGAACCCCAAGAAGGGCAGGTCCCGGCTTGGGCTATGGCTACACCTTC
.	TRBJ2-3	TRBV9	TRBD1	CASSVAPQGATDTQYF	TGTGCCAGCAGCGTAGCACCCCAGGGGGCAACAGATACGCAGTATTTT
.	TRBJ2-1	TRBV6-2/TRBV6-3	.	CASSLASASSYNEQFF	TGTGCCAGCAGTTTAGCCTCTGCTAGCTCCTACAATGAGCAGTTCTTC
few	TRBJ1-1	TRBV12-3/TRBV12-4	.	CASSPRGWAGGEAFF	TGTGCCAGCAGCCCTAGGGGGTGGGCCGGGGGTGAAGCTTTCTTT
.	TRBJ2-5	TRBV12-3/TRBV12-4	.	CASSPKPNEQYF	TGTGCCAGCAGCCCAAAGCCAAATGAGCAGTACTTC
.	TRBJ2-1	TRBV29-1	TRBD1	CSVAGTGSYNEQFF	TGCAGCGTTGCCGGGACAGGGTCCTACAATGAGCAGTTCTTC
.	TRBJ2-3	TRBV7-2	.	CASSLNSAISTDTQYF	TGTGCCAGCAGCTTAAATTCAGCGATTAGCACAGATACGCAGTATTTT
.	TRBJ2-2	TRBV6-5	.	CASSLGRRGTGELFF	TGTGCCAGCAGTCTTGGGCGGCGAGGCACCGGGGAGCTGTTTTTT
.	TRBJ2-2	TRBV18	.	CASSRPAGQNTGELFF	TGTGCCAGCTCACGACCCGCGGGGCAGAACACCGGGGAGCTGTTTTTT
.	TRBJ1-1	TRBV12-3/TRBV12-4	.	CASSQSSGNTEAFF	TGTGCCAGCAGCCAAAGTTCGGGGAACACTGAAGCTTTCTTT
.	TRBJ2-6	TRBV7-2	.	CASSSRDISSGANVLTF	TGTGCCAGCAGCTCTCGGGACATTTCCTCTGGGGCCAACGTCCTGACTTTC
few	TRBJ1-6	TRBV9	.	CASGAESSYNSPLHF	TGTGCCAGCGGGGCTGAGAGCTCCTATAATTCACCCCTCCACTTT
.	TRBJ2-6	TRBV20-1	.	CSARSGTGANVLTF	TGCAGTGCTAGATCAGGCACTGGGGCCAACGTCCTGACTTTC
once	TRBJ2-3	TRBV10-3	TRBD2	CAISGGPGLAADTQYF	TGTGCCATCAGTGGCGGTCCGGGACTAGCGGCAGATACGCAGTATTTT
.	TRBJ2-5	TRBV4-3	.	CASSQDTTHQETQYF	TGCGCCAGCAGCCAAGATACCACCCACCAAGAGACCCAGTACTTC
.	TRBJ2-7	TRBV18	.	CASSPPNLGDEQYF	TGTGCCAGCTCACCACCGAATCTAGGGGATGAGCAGTACTTC
.	TRBJ1-4	TRBV20-1	.	CSARVTLSEKLFF	TGCAGTGCTAGAGTCACCCTCAGTGAAAAACTGTTTTTT
.	TRBJ2-3	TRBV20-1	TRBD2	CSARGPKSGGTTDTQYF	TGCAGTGCTAGAGGCCCCAAGAGCGGGGGGACCACAGATACGCAGTATTTT
once	TRBJ1-1	TRBV10-3	.	CAIRESVENTEAFF	TGTGCCATCAGGGAGTCAGTCGAAAACACTGAAGCTTTCTTT
.	TRBJ2-1	TRBV10-3	.	CAIAFGPVNSEQFF	TGTGCCATCGCGTTCGGTCCCGTAAACAGTGAGCAGTTCTTC
few	TRBJ2-1	TRBV12-3/TRBV12-4	TRBD1	CASSSTPGQGINEQFF	TGTGCCAGCAGTTCCACCCCGGGACAGGGTATCAATGAGCAGTTCTTC